The source of this T cell receptor (beta chain) is a study of OX40 agonist ivuxolimab in advanced cancers. Background for the entire study: The costimulatory receptor OX40 (CD134) was targeted by ivuxolimab, a fully human IgG2 agonistic monoclonal antibody. Intravenous ivuxolimab was administered to patients every 2 weeks at six dose levels: 0.01, 0.1, 0.3, 1.5, 3 and 10 mg/kg. Of the 52 patients in dose escalation, 19 had hepatocellular carcinoma, about 15 had melanoma, 9 had renal cell carcinoma and 9 had head and neck cancer. The dose-escalation cohort was approximately 83% male with a mean age of approximately 60 years, ranging from roughly 20 to 80. Patients were allowed to have had prior anti-PD-1, anti-PD-L1 or anti-CTLA-4 therapy, and 40% of the dose-escalation patients had been treated with checkpoint inhibitors. Partial responses were achieved by three dose-escalation patients, of whom one had hepatocellular carcinoma and two had cutaneous melanoma. Peripheral TCRbeta sequencing was intended to test whether TCR sequence diversity was altered and clonal T-cell expansion was caused by ivuxolimab. The monotherapy dose-escalation portion (N of about 50 patients) of the phase I ivuxolimab trial is reported in the paper.

The germline V end is reduced by 4 bases and the J end by 0 bases; junction bases left unmatched: 4. The germline V gene encodes CDR1 SGHTS and CDR2 YDEGEE. The CDR3 numbers 15 residues from cysteine through phenylalanine. CDR3 DNA only is kept here, 45 bases in frame from base 1. Paper-wide results and their limitations: After ivuxolimab, expanded clones were on average more numerous among CD8+ T cells than among CD4+ T cells. At doses of 0.1 to 3.0 mg/kg, clonal expansion of both CD4+ and CD8+ T cells in blood was seen between baseline and week 6. Low levels of normalized T-cell clonal expansion were also seen in some patients who did not respond. The antigen specificity of the peripheral T cells that underwent clonal expansion was not determined. In the 0.1-3.0 mg/kg groups, partial responders were among the patients with the lowest normalized peripheral clonal expansion, particularly in CD8+ T cells.

For sequencing of the TCRbeta CDR3 region, genomic DNA was extracted from the sorted cells. The immunoSEQ Assay was used for sequencing of TCRbeta CDR3 regions. TCRdb limited this immuneACCESS table to in-frame rearrangements with V and J called. A share of clones is missing; checked studies link under half to unresolved V genes, and the rest is unexplained. The sample records tens of thousands of clones, about 84% of which are singletons. The biggest ten clones account for roughly 10% of the sample. Patients with autoimmune disease history or receiving systemic immunosuppression were excluded from the trial. Peripheral blood for TCR sequencing was collected from all dose cohorts at baseline, on cycle 4 day 1, and on cycle 7 day 1. The samples were drawn from a first-in-human, open-label, multicenter phase I dose-escalation trial of ivuxolimab. The trial enrolled adults with locally advanced or metastatic head and neck squamous cell, hepatocellular, melanoma or renal cell carcinoma. Before TCR sequencing, CD4+ and CD8+ T cells were separately sorted from peripheral blood.

In its sample, this clone was seen once. Its specific antigen is unknown. One base away there is no much larger clone; base qualities are not given. The source was CD4+ or CD8+ T cells sorted from blood, collected in a trial of the OX40 agonist ivuxolimab. The source is an adult with an advanced solid tumor such as melanoma, head and neck, liver or kidney cancer. The chain links TRBV5-8 with TRBJ1-5, and TRBD1 matches 7 of the central bases. The encoded CDR3 is CASSPGQVSNQPQHF. The nucleotide sequence reads as follows: TGTGCCAGCAGCCCTGGACAGGTTAGCAATCAGCCCCAGCATTTT. The CDR3 plus the reference TRBV5-8 and TRBJ1-5 genes for the other parts give the full variable domain: EAGVTQSPTHLIKTRGQQATLRCSPISGHTSVYWYQQALGLGLQFLLWYDEGEERNRGNFPPRFSGRQFPNYSSELNVNALELEDSALYLCASSPGQVSNQPQHFGDGTRLSIL.